These T cell receptor beta chains were read from a single sample in a study of blood T cells in healthy people across ages. In TCRdb, the 5' RACE reads were re-called with MiXCR into one record per CDR3 protein. In the table there are about 510,000 distinct CDR3 sequences, about 27% of which are singletons. The data were also submitted as part of a second study, on T cells of mothers and their children.

Material for sequencing was blood. The source is a boy aged 2-15 years in good health. Both conserved end residues are part of each CDR3. A D gene is named only where the DNA matches it firmly. The size entry is marked missing in some rows and otherwise reads once, few, many or a size class.

abundance: few
d_gene: .
v_gene: TRBV3-1
j_gene: TRBJ2-5
CDR3nt: TGTGCCAGCAGCCCGCTGGACTGGTACCAAGAGACCCAGTACTTC
CDR3aa: CASSPLDWYQETQYF

abundance: many
d_gene: TRBD2
v_gene: TRBV12-3/TRBV12-4
j_gene: TRBJ2-1
CDR3nt: TGTGCCAGCAGAGTTCAGCGGGAGGCTTGGAATGAGCAGTTCTTC
CDR3aa: CASRVQREAWNEQFF

abundance: .
d_gene: TRBD1
v_gene: TRBV15
j_gene: TRBJ2-3
CDR3nt: TGTGCCACCAGCAGATTGAGGGGGCGAACAGATACGCAGTATTTT
CDR3aa: CATSRLRGRTDTQYF

abundance: .
d_gene: .
v_gene: TRBV30
j_gene: TRBJ2-2
CDR3nt: TGTGCCTGGAGGATAGGGCAGACCGGGGAGCTGTTTTTT
CDR3aa: CAWRIGQTGELFF

abundance: .
d_gene: .
v_gene: TRBV4-2
j_gene: TRBJ2-6
CDR3nt: TGTGCCAGCAGCCAAGACGGCGGGATCTCTGGGGCCAACGTCCTGACTTTC
CDR3aa: CASSQDGGISGANVLTF

abundance: few
d_gene: TRBD1
v_gene: TRBV4-3
j_gene: TRBJ2-1
CDR3nt: TGCGCCAGCAGCCAAGAAATCGGGACAGGGTACAATGAGCAGTTCTTC
CDR3aa: CASSQEIGTGYNEQFF

abundance: few
d_gene: TRBD1
v_gene: TRBV5-1
j_gene: TRBJ1-2
CDR3nt: TGCGCCAGCAGCCGGGGGGACAGACCTAACTATGGCTACACCTTC
CDR3aa: CASSRGDRPNYGYTF

abundance: few
d_gene: .
v_gene: TRBV4-1
j_gene: TRBJ2-1
CDR3nt: TGCGCCAGCAGCCAAGATTGGAGGGGGCAGGCCTACAATGAGCAGTTCTTC
CDR3aa: CASSQDWRGQAYNEQFF

abundance: few
d_gene: .
v_gene: TRBV7-2
j_gene: TRBJ1-1
CDR3nt: TGTGCCAGCAGCTTAGGGAGAGGGGGTTTCTTT
CDR3aa: CASSLGRGGFF

abundance: few
d_gene: TRBD1
v_gene: TRBV5-1
j_gene: TRBJ1-6
CDR3nt: TGCGCCAGCAGCTTGGAGGCCAGGGGGTATCATTCACCCCTCCACTTT
CDR3aa: CASSLEARGYHSPLHF

abundance: .
d_gene: .
v_gene: TRBV6-2/TRBV6-3
j_gene: TRBJ2-3
CDR3nt: TGTGCCAGCAGAGGGAGTTCCGCAGATACGCAGTATTTT
CDR3aa: CASRGSSADTQYF

abundance: .
d_gene: TRBD2
v_gene: TRBV20-1
j_gene: TRBJ2-1
CDR3nt: TGCAGTGCTAGAACTAGCGGGGACCCTTACAATGAGCAGTTCTTC
CDR3aa: CSARTSGDPYNEQFF

abundance: few
d_gene: TRBD2
v_gene: TRBV7-2
j_gene: TRBJ2-1
CDR3nt: TGTGCCAGCAGCCGCGGGAGGGCCGCACCCCTCCTGGATGAGCAGTTCTTC
CDR3aa: CASSRGRAAPLLDEQFF

abundance: few
d_gene: .
v_gene: TRBV7-8
j_gene: TRBJ1-1
CDR3nt: TGTGCCAGCAGCCTTAGGTTGGGTGAAGCTTTCTTT
CDR3aa: CASSLRLGEAFF

abundance: .
d_gene: .
v_gene: TRBV7-2
j_gene: TRBJ2-7
CDR3nt: TGTGCCAGCAGCTCCACGATAGTACCAAGTAGCTACGAGCAGTACTTC
CDR3aa: CASSSTIVPSSYEQYF

abundance: few
d_gene: TRBD1
v_gene: TRBV6-1
j_gene: TRBJ1-4
CDR3nt: TGTGCCAGCAGTAACAACAGGGGAGGGAATGAAAAACTGTTTTTT
CDR3aa: CASSNNRGGNEKLFF

abundance: many
d_gene: .
v_gene: TRBV7-3
j_gene: TRBJ1-1
CDR3nt: TGTGCCAGCAGCTTAACGTCGTATGACACGCAAGCTTTCTTT
CDR3aa: CASSLTSYDTQAFF

abundance: .
d_gene: .
v_gene: TRBV5-1
j_gene: TRBJ2-6
CDR3nt: TGCGCCAGCGCCCTGGGAGGAGGGACTGGGGCCAACGTCCTGACTTTC
CDR3aa: CASALGGGTGANVLTF

abundance: .
d_gene: TRBD2
v_gene: TRBV7-9
j_gene: TRBJ2-5
CDR3nt: TGTGCCAGCAGCTTAGGCATCGAGCGGGAACCCCAAGAGACCCAGTACTTC
CDR3aa: CASSLGIEREPQETQYF

abundance: few
d_gene: .
v_gene: TRBV2
j_gene: TRBJ2-5
CDR3nt: TGTGCCAGCTTTCGGGACACTCTGGTAGAGACCCAGTACTTC
CDR3aa: CASFRDTLVETQYF

abundance: few
d_gene: .
v_gene: TRBV7-9
j_gene: TRBJ2-5
CDR3nt: TGTGCCAGCAGCCCTTCGCGGGGTCCCCAAGAGACCCAGTACTTC
CDR3aa: CASSPSRGPQETQYF

abundance: .
d_gene: .
v_gene: TRBV7-2
j_gene: TRBJ2-5
CDR3nt: TGTGCCAGCAGCCAAACTCGCCCCGGGCAAGAGACCCAGTACTTC
CDR3aa: CASSQTRPGQETQYF

abundance: few
d_gene: .
v_gene: TRBV10-3
j_gene: TRBJ1-4
CDR3nt: TGTGCCATCAGTGAGTCGGCGGAGGAAAAACTGTTTTTT
CDR3aa: CAISESAEEKLFF

abundance: few
d_gene: .
v_gene: TRBV5-1
j_gene: TRBJ1-2
CDR3nt: TGCGCCAGCAGCTTGAGGGACAACAACTATGGCTACACCTTC
CDR3aa: CASSLRDNNYGYTF

abundance: many
d_gene: TRBD2
v_gene: TRBV11-3
j_gene: TRBJ2-4
CDR3nt: TGTGCCAGCAGCCCCGGGGGGGGGAGTTCCGCCAAAAACATTCAGTACTTC
CDR3aa: CASSPGGGSSAKNIQYF

abundance: few
d_gene: .
v_gene: TRBV12-3/TRBV12-4
j_gene: TRBJ1-4
CDR3nt: TGTGCCAGCAATATGGACAGTGGCGGTGAAAAACTGTTTTTT
CDR3aa: CASNMDSGGEKLFF

abundance: .
d_gene: .
v_gene: TRBV12-3/TRBV12-4
j_gene: TRBJ2-5
CDR3nt: TGTGCCAGCAGTTCTAAGGTTCGGGGACAAGGGACCCAGTACTTC
CDR3aa: CASSSKVRGQGTQYF

abundance: .
d_gene: .
v_gene: TRBV12-3/TRBV12-4
j_gene: TRBJ1-2
CDR3nt: TGTGCCAGCAGTTTAGGGGGGCACTATGGCTACACCTTC
CDR3aa: CASSLGGHYGYTF

abundance: few
d_gene: .
v_gene: TRBV10-3
j_gene: TRBJ1-6
CDR3nt: TGTGCCGCCCGACAGGAATCGCTTTCACCCCTCCACTTT
CDR3aa: CAARQESLSPLHF

abundance: once
d_gene: .
v_gene: TRBV4-3
j_gene: TRBJ2-7
CDR3nt: TGCGCCAGCAGCCAAGCGTCGACAGGACTCTCCTACGAGCAGTACTTC
CDR3aa: CASSQASTGLSYEQYF

abundance: .
d_gene: TRBD2
v_gene: TRBV12-3/TRBV12-4
j_gene: TRBJ2-5
CDR3nt: TGTGCCAGCAGTTCGCCAGCGGGGGGGCATGAAACCCAGTACTTC
CDR3aa: CASSSPAGGHETQYF

abundance: few
d_gene: .
v_gene: TRBV5-1
j_gene: TRBJ2-2
CDR3nt: TGCGCCAGCAGCTTGACAGTTTCAACCGGGGAGCTGTTTTTT
CDR3aa: CASSLTVSTGELFF

abundance: .
d_gene: TRBD2
v_gene: TRBV11-2
j_gene: TRBJ2-1
CDR3nt: TGTGCCAGCAGCTTCCTAACGGGGCTAGCGGGAATGAATGAGCAGTTCTTC
CDR3aa: CASSFLTGLAGMNEQFF

abundance: few
d_gene: .
v_gene: TRBV7-2
j_gene: TRBJ2-5
CDR3nt: TGTGCCAGCAGCTTATACCAGGGGGAGGTAATTTACTTC
CDR3aa: CASSLYQGEVIYF

abundance: few
d_gene: .
v_gene: TRBV29-1
j_gene: TRBJ1-3
CDR3nt: TGCAGCGCTTCCCCAGGAATTGGAAACACCATATATTTT
CDR3aa: CSASPGIGNTIYF

abundance: few
d_gene: TRBD1
v_gene: TRBV2
j_gene: TRBJ1-1
CDR3nt: TGTGCCAGCAGATCCGGGACAGGGGTCCCTGAAGCTTTCTTT
CDR3aa: CASRSGTGVPEAFF

abundance: .
d_gene: .
v_gene: TRBV6-5
j_gene: TRBJ2-3
CDR3nt: TGTGCCAGCAGTTTGCAGAGCACAGATACGCAGTATTTT
CDR3aa: CASSLQSTDTQYF

abundance: .
d_gene: .
v_gene: TRBV6-1
j_gene: TRBJ1-3
CDR3nt: TGTGCCAGCAGTGAGATCACAGTATCTGGAAACACCATATATTTT
CDR3aa: CASSEITVSGNTIYF

abundance: .
d_gene: .
v_gene: TRBV6-5
j_gene: TRBJ1-5
CDR3nt: TGTGCCAGCAGTTACCACCGGCCCGACCCCAGCAATCAGCCCCAGCATTTT
CDR3aa: CASSYHRPDPSNQPQHF

abundance: .
d_gene: .
v_gene: TRBV12-3/TRBV12-4
j_gene: TRBJ1-1
CDR3nt: TGTGCCTCTTCCCGGGGATGGGGAAACACTGAAGCTTTCTTT
CDR3aa: CASSRGWGNTEAFF

abundance: once
d_gene: .
v_gene: TRBV3-1
j_gene: TRBJ2-5
CDR3nt: TGTGCCAGCAGAAACCGGGAGAGGGCGGGGGAGACCCAGTACTTC
CDR3aa: CASRNRERAGETQYF

abundance: few
d_gene: TRBD2
v_gene: TRBV11-2
j_gene: TRBJ2-5
CDR3nt: TGTGCCAGCAGCTTAGAGGGACTAGTGGTCGAGACCCAGTACTTC
CDR3aa: CASSLEGLVVETQYF

abundance: few
d_gene: .
v_gene: TRBV4-3
j_gene: TRBJ2-1
CDR3nt: TGCGCCAGCAGCCAAGATCTCGGGACCCCGACCTACAATGAGCAGTTCTTC
CDR3aa: CASSQDLGTPTYNEQFF

abundance: .
d_gene: TRBD1
v_gene: TRBV6-6
j_gene: TRBJ2-1
CDR3nt: TGTGCCAGCAGTCCTCAGGGGGTCTCCTACAATGAGCAGTTCTTC
CDR3aa: CASSPQGVSYNEQFF

abundance: few
d_gene: .
v_gene: TRBV7-2
j_gene: TRBJ2-4
CDR3nt: TGTGCCAGCAGCTTTGTTGCCGGGGGCATTGGCAAAAACATTCAGTACTTC
CDR3aa: CASSFVAGGIGKNIQYF

abundance: .
d_gene: .
v_gene: TRBV20-1
j_gene: TRBJ1-3
CDR3nt: TGCAGTGCCCGAGCGGTGAGCTCTGGAAACACCATATATTTT
CDR3aa: CSARAVSSGNTIYF

abundance: few
d_gene: TRBD1
v_gene: TRBV7-2
j_gene: TRBJ1-2
CDR3nt: TGTGCCAGCAGCTTGGAGGGACAGCGCCTTCAATCTAACTATGGCTACACCTTC
CDR3aa: CASSLEGQRLQSNYGYTF

abundance: few
d_gene: .
v_gene: TRBV20-1
j_gene: TRBJ1-2
CDR3nt: TGCAGTGCTCGAACGGACATCGTACCCTATGGCTACACCTTC
CDR3aa: CSARTDIVPYGYTF

abundance: .
d_gene: TRBD1
v_gene: TRBV4-1
j_gene: TRBJ2-5
CDR3nt: TGCGCCAGCAGCCTCCTCGGCACAGGGGGCAGGGAGACCCAGTACTTC
CDR3aa: CASSLLGTGGRETQYF

abundance: .
d_gene: TRBD2
v_gene: TRBV20-1
j_gene: TRBJ2-7
CDR3nt: TGCAGTGCTAGAGCACTAGCGCCAAGCTCCTACGAGCAGTACTTC
CDR3aa: CSARALAPSSYEQYF

abundance: once
d_gene: .
v_gene: TRBV3-1
j_gene: TRBJ2-3
CDR3nt: TGTGCCAGCAGCCACCCTTCCGGAAGCACAGATACGCAGTATTTT
CDR3aa: CASSHPSGSTDTQYF

abundance: .
d_gene: .
v_gene: TRBV2
j_gene: TRBJ2-4
CDR3nt: TGTGCCAGCAGTGAAGCACCGGGGGAGGCCAAAAACATTCAGTACTTC
CDR3aa: CASSEAPGEAKNIQYF

abundance: .
d_gene: .
v_gene: TRBV6-5
j_gene: TRBJ2-2
CDR3nt: TGTGCCAGTAGAACAGGGAATACGAACACCGGGGAGCTGTTTTTT
CDR3aa: CASRTGNTNTGELFF

abundance: .
d_gene: TRBD1
v_gene: TRBV5-1
j_gene: TRBJ1-6
CDR3nt: TGCGCCAGCAGCGAAGGGACAGGGACCGGACCCCTCCACTTT
CDR3aa: CASSEGTGTGPLHF

abundance: .
d_gene: TRBD1
v_gene: TRBV18
j_gene: TRBJ2-5
CDR3nt: TGTGCCAGCTCACCCGGACAGGGTACCGCGGGGACCCAGTACTTC
CDR3aa: CASSPGQGTAGTQYF

abundance: few
d_gene: TRBD1
v_gene: TRBV18
j_gene: TRBJ1-4
CDR3nt: TGTGCCAGCTCACCAGAAACAGGGGGCGCGTCTGAAAAACTGTTTTTT
CDR3aa: CASSPETGGASEKLFF

abundance: .
d_gene: TRBD1
v_gene: TRBV9
j_gene: TRBJ2-2
CDR3nt: TGTGCCAGCAGCGCCAGGGGGCGCGACCCCGGGGAGCTGTTTTTT
CDR3aa: CASSARGRDPGELFF

abundance: .
d_gene: .
v_gene: TRBV11-2
j_gene: TRBJ2-1
CDR3nt: TGTGCCAGCAGCTTCACGGGAGCCGACCTGAATGAGCAGTTCTTC
CDR3aa: CASSFTGADLNEQFF

abundance: few
d_gene: .
v_gene: TRBV29-1
j_gene: TRBJ2-5
CDR3nt: TGCAGCACCCTTTCCCCCTCCGAGACCGATTACCAAGAGACCCAGTACTTC
CDR3aa: CSTLSPSETDYQETQYF

abundance: .
d_gene: .
v_gene: TRBV20-1
j_gene: TRBJ2-7
CDR3nt: TGCAGTGCTACCGACAGCCTCTCCTACGAGCAGTACTTC
CDR3aa: CSATDSLSYEQYF